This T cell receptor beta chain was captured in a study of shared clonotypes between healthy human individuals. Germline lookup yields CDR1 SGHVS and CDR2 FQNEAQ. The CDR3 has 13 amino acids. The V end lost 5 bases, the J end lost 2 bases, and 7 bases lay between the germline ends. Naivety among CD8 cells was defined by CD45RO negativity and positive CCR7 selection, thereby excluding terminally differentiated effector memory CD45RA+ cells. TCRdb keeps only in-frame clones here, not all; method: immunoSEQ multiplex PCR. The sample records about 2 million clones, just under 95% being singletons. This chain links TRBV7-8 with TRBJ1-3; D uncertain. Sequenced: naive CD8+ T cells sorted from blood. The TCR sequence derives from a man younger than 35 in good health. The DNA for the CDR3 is TGTGCCAGCAGCCCCGGCCCTGGAAACACCATATATTTT. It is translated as CASSPGPGNTIYF.